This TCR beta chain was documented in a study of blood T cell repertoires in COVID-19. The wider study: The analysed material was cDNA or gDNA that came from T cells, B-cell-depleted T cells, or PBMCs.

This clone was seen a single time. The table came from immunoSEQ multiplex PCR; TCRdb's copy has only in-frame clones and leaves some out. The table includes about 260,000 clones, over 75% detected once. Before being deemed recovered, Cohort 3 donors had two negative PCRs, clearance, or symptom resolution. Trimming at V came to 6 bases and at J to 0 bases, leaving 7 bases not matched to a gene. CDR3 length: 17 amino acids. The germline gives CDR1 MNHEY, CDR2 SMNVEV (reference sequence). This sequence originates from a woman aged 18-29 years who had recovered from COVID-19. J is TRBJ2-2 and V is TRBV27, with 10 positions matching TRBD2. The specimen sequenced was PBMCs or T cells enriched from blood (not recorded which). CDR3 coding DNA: TGTGCCAGCAGGACCCAACTAGCGGGGCCGAACACCGGGGAGCTGTTTTTT. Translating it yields CASRTQLAGPNTGELFF.